The 32 T cell receptor beta chains below come from one sample, sequenced in a study of patients and donors after allogeneic stem cell transplantation. TCRdb called the RT-PCR reads again in MiXCR, with one record for every CDR3 protein. The repertoire holds around 23,000 distinct CDR3 sequences, with 25% to 35% as singletons. Sequencing was done on a sample of blood, either unsorted or a sorted T cell fraction (not recorded which). These receptors all stem from a human donor who was either an allogeneic HSCT recipient or a stem cell or donor lymphocyte infusion donor (not recorded which). It is not recorded whose cells these are; they may come from a transplant donor.

This clonotype was seen repeatedly, ten times or more. This chain joins TRBV29-1 and TRBJ1-5; no firm D call. The germline CDR1 and CDR2 sequences are SQVTM and ANQGSEA. V dropped 4 bases and J dropped 5 bases, with 12 bases sitting between them. The CDR3 consists of 13 residues. CDR3 amino acids: CSVGAGYDQPQHF. Here the CDR3 DNA reads TGCAGCGTTGGTGCGGGGTATGATCAGCCCCAGCATTTT.

V is TRBV21-1 and J is TRBJ1-5. TRBV21-1 is given as a pseudogene. The CDR3 runs 16 residues. DNA for the CDR3: TGTGCCAGCAGCAAGAGGACCGGACGGAATGAACAGCCCCAGCATTTT. Residues: CASSKRTGRNEQPQHF.

This chain joins TRBV5-1 and TRBJ1-1, with 9 positions matching TRBD1. The ends lost 0 bases at V and 4 bases at J; junction bases unmatched: 4. CDR1 and CDR2 (germline): SGHRS, YFSETQ. CDR3 length: 15 amino acids. The CDR3 loop reads CASSLGTGVGTEAFF. DNA for the CDR3: TGCGCCAGCAGCTTGGGGACAGGGGTCGGCACTGAAGCTTTCTTT.

This clonotype has ten or more counts. The chain has TRBV29-1 and TRBJ2-3; TRBD2 aligns across 7 bases. The germline V gene encodes CDR1 SQVTM and CDR2 ANQGSEA. V lost 1 base and J lost 1; bases outside the gene matches: 8. CDR3 length: 16 residues. CDR3 coding DNA: TGCAGCGTTGAAGGCGGTGGGGGGAGGGGCACAGATACGCAGTATTTT. Its protein is CSVEGGGGRGTDTQYF.

The sample holds many counts of this clonotype. The chain carries TRBV6-5 and TRBJ1-3, with a tentative D call TRBD1 (5 bases). The CDR3 runs to 14 residues. With 7 bases removed from V and 0 bases from J, the gap between germline ends came to 10 bases. Germline-derived CDR1 and CDR2 are MNHEY and SVGAGI. CDR3: CASKPRGSGNTIYF. CDR3 in DNA: TGTGCCAGCAAACCAAGGGGCTCTGGAAACACCATATATTTT.

This clonotype has only a few counts. The chain has TRBV15 and TRBJ1-2, with TRBD1 identical over 8 bases. CDR3 length equals 14 residues. CDR1 LNHNV and CDR2 YYDKDF come from the germline V gene (reference sequence). J lost 7 bases, V lost 1 base, and 5 bases had no gene match. The CDR3 DNA reads TGTGCCACCAGCAGAGGCAGGGGGCTCGGTGGCTACACCTTC. Translation gives CATSRGRGLGGYTF.

The chain joins TRBV5-1 to TRBJ1-1; perhaps TRBD1 as D (6 bases). Germline V gives CDR1 SGHRS, CDR2 YFSETQ. The CDR3 is 14 residues long. Trimming left V 1 base short and J 0 bases short, with 7 bases between. In nucleotides, the CDR3 is TGCGCCAGCAGCTTGACAGGGATGAACACTGAAGCTTTCTTT. Its translation is CASSLTGMNTEAFF.

This clonotype was recorded at least ten times. CDR3: CASRYSYYQPQHF. The CDR3 DNA follows: TGTGCCAGCAGGTACAGTTACTATCAGCCCCAGCATTTT. The genes are TRBV6-5 and TRBJ1-5; no clear D gene. V dropped 6 bases and J dropped 5 bases, with 11 bases sitting between them. The CDR3 spans 13 residues. Looked up from germline, CDR1 is MNHEY and CDR2 is SVGAGI.

The table lists this clonotype with a few counts. The rearrangement joins TRBV12-3 or TRBV12-4 to TRBJ1-5, with D unclear. V was clipped by 3 bases and J by 4 bases, with 19 bases between them. The CDR3 extends over 17 amino acids. The CDR3 is CASSFPLMGGPNQPQHF. CDR3 bases: TGTGCCAGCAGTTTTCCCCTTATGGGCGGGCCGAATCAGCCCCAGCATTTT.

This clonotype was observed a few times. The rearrangement joins TRBV9 to TRBJ1-1; 9 bases match TRBD1. This CDR3 has 16 residues. V lost 2 bases, J lost 0 bases, and 5 bases stayed unmatched. Germline V lookup: CDR1 SGDLS, CDR2 YYNGEE. CDR3 loop: CASSVYRDRVNTEAFF. The CDR3 nucleotides read TGTGCCAGCAGCGTTTACCGGGACAGGGTGAACACTGAAGCTTTCTTT.

J is TRBJ1-1 and V is TRBV4-3, with D perhaps TRBD1 (5 bases). Germline loops: CDR1 LGHNA, CDR2 YSLEER. This CDR3 comprises 14 residues. V was shortened by 4 bases and J by 7 bases, with 16 bases between the two germline ends. The CDR3 DNA follows: TGCGCCAGCAGCCGGGGGGACCCATTTGGTGAAGCTTTCTTT. Protein product: CASSRGDPFGEAFF.

This clonotype has just a few counts. This rearrangement joins TRBV6-5 to TRBJ1-5, with TRBD1 matching over 7 bases. Germline CDR1 is MNHEY and CDR2 is SVGAGI. The CDR3 loop spans 12 amino acids. V lost 9 bases and J lost 7; bases outside the gene matches: 6. In nucleotides, the CDR3 is TGTGCCAGATCAGGGGGGAGGCAGCCCCAGCATTTT. Residues: CARSGGRQPQHF.

This clonotype came up a few times. The chain is built from TRBV21-1 and TRBJ1-2; the table calls TRBD1, which could not be checked here. TRBV21-1 is tagged as a pseudogene. This CDR3 is built from 18 residues. The chain's CDR3 is CASSKGPLSFVPDYGYTF. The CDR3 DNA reads as TGTGCCAGCAGCAAAGGGCCCCTATCCTTCGTTCCGGACTATGGCTACACCTTC.

The CDR3 loop reads CASSLMGTGELFF. The CDR3 DNA is TGTGCCAGCAGTTTGATGGGAACCGGGGAGCTGTTTTTT. This chain uses TRBV12-3 or TRBV12-4 with TRBJ2-2; D remains ambiguous. The V gene lost 3 bases and the J gene lost 5 bases, with 7 bases spanning the gap. This CDR3 is built from 13 residues.

The genes are TRBV15 and TRBJ2-1, with a weak D call TRBD1 (6 bases). V was clipped by 0 bases and J by 9 bases, with 21 bases between them. The germline gives CDR1 LNHNV, CDR2 YYDKDF (reference sequence). The CDR3 runs to 17 residues. DNA of the CDR3: TGTGCCACCAGCAGAGATCAGGACAGCCGTGGACCGGTTGAGCAGTTCTTC. Translation: CATSRDQDSRGPVEQFF.

The table lists this clonotype with many counts. V and J are TRBV25-1 and TRBJ1-1; D not certain. There are 13 residues in the CDR3. Trimming stripped 1 base from V and 3 bases from J, with 6 bases between. Germline loops: CDR1 MGHDK, CDR2 SYGVNS. This CDR3 is CASSEWEDTEAFF. Here the CDR3 DNA reads TGTGCCAGCAGTGAATGGGAGGACACTGAAGCTTTCTTT.

The CDR3 loop is CASSAEQGIGYTF. The CDR3 bases are TGTGCCAGCAGTGCCGAACAGGGGATAGGCTACACCTTC. The genes are TRBV6-4 and TRBJ1-2; TRBD1 matches at 7 bases. The CDR3 consists of 13 residues. CDR1 is MRHNA and CDR2 is SNTAGT in the germline V gene. Germline trimming cut 4 bases from V and 8 bases from J; bases unmatched to any gene: 7.

A few counts support this clonotype. V usage is TRBV10-3 and J usage is TRBJ2-1; 13 bases are shared with TRBD2. The CDR3 has 16 residues. Germline trimming cut 9 bases from V and 9 bases from J; bases unmatched to any gene: 14. The germline V gene encodes CDR1 ENHRY and CDR2 SYGVKD. This CDR3 is CAISLGGLAGMAEQFF. DNA of the CDR3: TGTGCCATTTCCCTGGGGGGACTAGCGGGGATGGCTGAGCAGTTCTTC.

The chain recombines TRBV2 with TRBJ1-5, with D unclear. Germline loops: CDR1 SNHLY, CDR2 FYNNEI. The V and J ends lost 8 bases and 9 bases respectively, with 17 bases between them. CDR3 size: 13 residues. CDR3: CASRIEGLRPQHF. The DNA for the CDR3 is TGTGCCAGCCGTATTGAGGGCCTCCGGCCCCAGCATTTT.

The chain carries TRBV7-9 and TRBJ2-1; maybe TRBD1 (6 bases). There are 13 residues in the CDR3. The V and J ends lost 5 bases and 6 bases respectively, with 11 bases between them. Germline CDR1 reads SEHNR; CDR2 reads FQNEAQ (reference sequence). In DNA form, the CDR3 reads TGTGCCAGCAGCCAAACGGACAGCAATGAGCAGTTCTTC. It specifies CASSQTDSNEQFF.

V gene TRBV29-1 combines with J gene TRBJ1-6; the D is unclear. V lost 4 bases, J lost 4 bases, and 8 bases lay in between. Germline V gene data show CDR1 as SQVTM and CDR2 as ANQGSEA. CDR3 length: 13 amino acids. CDR3 sequence reads: CSVAWDYNSPLHF. The CDR3 nucleotides read TGCAGCGTTGCCTGGGATTATAATTCACCCCTCCACTTT.

This clonotype has only a few counts. The rearrangement links TRBV2 to TRBJ1-1; D not certain. Per germline, CDR1 SNHLY and CDR2 FYNNEI. V gave up 7 bases and J gave up 2 bases, with 8 bases separating them. The CDR3 totals 12 residues. The CDR3 DNA is TGTGCCAGCACGGGTGTCAACACTGAAGCTTTCTTT. Residues: CASTGVNTEAFF.

V usage is TRBV20-1 and J usage is TRBJ2-7; TRBD2 matches at 8 bases. CDR1 is DFQATT, CDR2 SNEGSKA, per germline (reference sequence). The ends lost 6 bases at V and 3 bases at J; junction bases unmatched: 16. The CDR3 is made up of 16 amino acids. This chain's CDR3 is CSAETLAGSLHYEQYV. CDR3 coding DNA: TGCAGTGCGGAAACTTTAGCGGGGAGCCTCCACTACGAGCAGTACGTC.

This clonotype appeared a few times. The rearrangement links TRBV6-5 to TRBJ2-1; D uncertain. CDR3 length: 15 residues. Trimming left V 3 bases short and J 2 bases short, with 11 bases between. Germline-derived CDR1 and CDR2 are MNHEY and SVGAGI. This chain's CDR3 is CASSYWRSPYNEQFF. CDR3 DNA sequence: TGTGCCAGCAGTTATTGGCGATCCCCCTACAATGAGCAGTTCTTC.

This clonotype was observed many times. The chain combines TRBV29-1 with TRBJ1-1; 7 bases match TRBD1. V gave up 4 bases and J gave up 3 bases; unmatched junction bases: 14. The germline gives CDR1 SQVTM, CDR2 ANQGSEA. The CDR3 is 16 amino acids. CDR3 residues: CSVGRQGRNDYTEAFF. The CDR3, as DNA: TGCAGCGTTGGGAGACAGGGTAGGAATGATTACACTGAAGCTTTCTTT. The full variable domain, in which reference TRBV29-1 and TRBJ1-1 provide the parts outside the CDR3, is SAVISQKPSRDICQRGTSLTIQCQVDSQVTMMFWYRQQPGQSLTLIATANQGSEATYESGFVIDKFPISRPNLTFSTLTVSNMSPEDSSIYLCSVGRQGRNDYTEAFFGQGTRLTVV.

There are many counts of this clonotype. The V call is TRBV6-6, the J call TRBJ2-7; D perhaps matches TRBD2 (6 bases). V lost 5 bases and J 5 bases, leaving 22 bases between the germline ends. Looked up from germline, CDR1 is MNHNY and CDR2 is SVGAGI (reference sequence). The CDR3 has 16 amino acids. Here the CDR3 reads CASSRLGGSRLHEQYF. CDR3 nucleotide sequence: TGTGCCAGCAGTCGTCTCGGGGGATCCCGACTCCACGAGCAGTACTTC.

As concerns this clonotype: A much larger clonotype is one base distant, so this may be a read error. This chain connects TRBV6-5 to TRBJ2-1; D not certain. CDR1 is MNHEY and CDR2 is SVGAGI in the germline V gene. The CDR3 consists of 15 residues. The CDR3: CDSSPQASSYNEQFF. As DNA, the CDR3 is TGTGACAGTTCCCCTCAGGCCAGCTCCTACAATGAGCAGTTCTTC.

This clonotype turned up a few times. The V and J genes are TRBV6-5 and TRBJ2-4; TRBD1 matches 10 bases. Per the germline V gene, CDR1 is MNHEY and CDR2 is SVGAGI. The CDR3 covers 14 residues. Germline trimming cut 6 bases from V and 8 bases from J; bases unmatched to any gene: 7. CDR3 protein: CASSRRDRGDIQYF. CDR3 DNA sequence: TGTGCCAGCAGCCGACGGGACAGGGGTGACATTCAGTACTTC.

J is TRBJ2-7 and V is TRBV5-5, with 10 bases that match TRBD1. After removal of 4 bases from V and 4 bases from J, the junction contained 8 bases not matched to a gene. CDR1 is SGHKS and CDR2 is YYEKEE in the germline V gene (reference sequence). CDR3 length equals 15 residues. The CDR3 spells CASSPVGQGGYEQYF. The CDR3 DNA reads TGTGCCAGCAGCCCGGTAGGACAGGGGGGATACGAGCAGTACTTC.

This clonotype has a handful of counts. The chain couples TRBV28 to TRBJ1-6; 8 bases are a match to TRBD1. The germline V gene has CDR1 MDHEN and CDR2 SYDVKM. The CDR3 is 17 amino acids. The V and J ends lost 2 bases and 7 bases, in that order; junction bases with no gene match: 10. The CDR3 loop is CASSLRQGWLENSPLHF. CDR3 DNA: TGTGCCAGCAGTTTACGACAGGGGTGGTTAGAGAATTCACCCCTCCACTTT.

J is TRBJ2-7 and V is TRBV12-3 or TRBV12-4; D is possibly TRBD2 (5 bases). V dropped 4 bases and J dropped 4 bases, with 14 bases sitting between them. This CDR3 is built from 14 residues. The CDR3 bases are TGTGCCAGCAGTTCACTACGGGGATGGTACGAGCAGTACTTC. Translation gives CASSSLRGWYEQYF.

This clonotype was seen a handful of times. CDR3: CASSQEKGQVYGYTF. The CDR3 DNA sequence: TGTGCCAGCAGCCAAGAAAAGGGACAGGTCTATGGCTACACCTTC. The gene calls are TRBV4-2 and TRBJ1-2; 8 bases align to TRBD1. CDR3 length equals 15 residues. Unmatched junction bases numbered 4, after V lost 0 bases and J lost 4 bases. The germline V gene encodes CDR1 LGHNA and CDR2 YNFKEQ.